This TCR beta chain was observed in a study of blood T cell repertoires in COVID-19. Study context: The analysed material was cDNA or gDNA that came from T cells, B-cell-depleted T cells, or PBMCs.

This clone was observed a handful of times. In the authors' workflow: Reference gene primers were amplified, and this amplification served to estimate nucleated cell counts. Sequencing used immunoSEQ multiplex PCR; TCRdb keeps in-frame clones, though not all of them. V and J calls and clone size are given by that table; D and trimming were obtained from the DNA. The table has under 250,000 clones, roughly 83% seen once. CDR3 length equals 22 residues. The chain combines TRBV21-1 with TRBJ2-1; the D call TRBD1 from the table was never checked on the DNA. TRBV21-1 is shown as a pseudogene. This receptor was identified in a woman of 80 years or more with COVID-19, enrolled during active disease. Sequencing was performed on peripheral blood. CDR3 nucleotides: TGTGCCAGCAGCAAAGGGGACAGGGGTTTTCACTCCCACTCGAGTTTATACAATGAGCAGTTCTTC. The encoded protein is CASSKGDRGFHSHSSLYNEQFF.